This TCR beta chain was recorded in a study of memory B cells and T cells in multiple sclerosis. Study-wide results and caveats: Clone-set sizes differed between compartments, so shared clonotype counts needed normalization.

Data came from immunoSEQ multiplex PCR; TCRdb stores just in-frame clones and leaves some out. The data contain 35,000 to 55,000 clones, over 75% of them singletons. Of note for this clone: Its target is unknown.

After stimulus-free culture, autoproliferating CFSE-dim and non-proliferating CFSE-high T cells were sequenced separately. Replicate wells were pooled after more than six days of stimulus-free culture of some 50 million CFSE-labeled PBMCs. CFSE at about 0.5 uM labeled the PBMCs, which were then cultured unstimulated. The ends lost 3 bases at V and 0 bases at J; junction bases unmatched: 6. There are 18 residues in the CDR3. The TCR was taken from a human donor with multiple sclerosis. The rearrangement uses TRBV23-1 and TRBJ1-3; TRBD1 matches 12 bases. TRBV23-1 is an ORF, with its function uncertain. Sample: PBMCs from blood kept in culture. In DNA, the CDR3 is TGCGCCAGCAGTCAGGGACAGGGGGCTTTTAGCTCTGGAAACACCATATATTTT. Protein product: CASSQGQGAFSSGNTIYF.